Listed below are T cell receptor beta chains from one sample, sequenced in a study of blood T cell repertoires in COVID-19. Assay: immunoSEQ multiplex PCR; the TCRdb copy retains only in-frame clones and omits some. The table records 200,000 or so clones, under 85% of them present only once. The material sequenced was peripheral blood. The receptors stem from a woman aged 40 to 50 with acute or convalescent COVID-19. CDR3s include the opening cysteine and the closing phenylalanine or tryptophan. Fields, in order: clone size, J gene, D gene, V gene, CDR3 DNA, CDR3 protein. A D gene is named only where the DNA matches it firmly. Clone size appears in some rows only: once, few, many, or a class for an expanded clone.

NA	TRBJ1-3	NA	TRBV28	TGTGCCAGCAGTTCACTGGGCGGGGGGCTTTCGGGAGGAAACACCATATATTTT	CASSSLGGGLSGGNTIYF
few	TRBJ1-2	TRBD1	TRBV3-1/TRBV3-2	TGTGCCAGCAGCCAAGAGGAACAGGGGAGGTATGGCTACACCTTC	CASSQEEQGRYGYTF
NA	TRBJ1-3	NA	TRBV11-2	TGTGCCAGCAGCTTTGCAGCAATAGCCACCATATATTTT	CASSFAAIATIYF
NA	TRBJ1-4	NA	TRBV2	TGTGCCAGCAGTGAGGGCCCCAATGAAAAACTGTTTTTT	CASSEGPNEKLFF
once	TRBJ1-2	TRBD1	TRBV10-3	TGTGCCATCAGTATTGATGACAGGGGCTATGGCTACACCTTC	CAISIDDRGYGYTF
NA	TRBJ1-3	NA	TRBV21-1	TGTGCCAGCAGCAACCGTCCAAAGGAGGGAAACACCATATATTTT	CASSNRPKEGNTIYF
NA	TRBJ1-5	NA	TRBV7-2	TGTGCCAGCAGCCCCGGGGCGGGAGTGAGAAATCAGCCCCAGCATTTT	CASSPGAGVRNQPQHF
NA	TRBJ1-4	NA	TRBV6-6	TGTGCCAGCAGTCAAAACAGGTTTCCCGAAAAACTGTTTTTT	CASSQNRFPEKLFF
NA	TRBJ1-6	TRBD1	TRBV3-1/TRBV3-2	TGTGCCAGCAGCCAAGATGGGGACAGGGGCAATTCACCCCTCCACTTT	CASSQDGDRGNSPLHF
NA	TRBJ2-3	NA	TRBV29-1	TGCAGCGTTGAGCGGGATGCAAGGACGCAGTATTTT	CSVERDARTQYF
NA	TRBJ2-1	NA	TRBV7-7	TGTGCCAGCAGCCCCGGGAGCGGCAATGAGCAGTTCTTC	CASSPGSGNEQFF
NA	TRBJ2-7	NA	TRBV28	TGTGCCAGCAGTCCCCGAGGGTATTTCTACGAGCAGTACTTC	CASSPRGYFYEQYF
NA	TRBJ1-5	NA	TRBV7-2	TGTGCCAGCAGCTTCGGGGTGCAGCCCCAGCATTTT	CASSFGVQPQHF
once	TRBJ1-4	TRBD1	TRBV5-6	TGTGCCAGCAGCGGAAACAGGGGGCGCCTTGAAAAACTGTTTTTT	CASSGNRGRLEKLFF
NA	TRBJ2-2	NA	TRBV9	TGTGCCAGCAGCCCCTGGGGGGGGGCCGACACCGGGGAGCTGTTTTTT	CASSPWGGADTGELFF
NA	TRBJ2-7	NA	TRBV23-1	TGCGCCAGGCCGGGACATCTTAGCTCCTACGAGCAGTACTTC	CARPGHLSSYEQYF
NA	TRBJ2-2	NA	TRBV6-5	TGTGCCAGCAAATGGGGGCCCCAGAACACCGGGGAGCTGTTTTTT	CASKWGPQNTGELFF
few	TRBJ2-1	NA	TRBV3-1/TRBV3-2	TGTGCCAGCAGCCATGAGTGGACCCCTCCGGGAGTGGAGCAGTTCTTC	CASSHEWTPPGVEQFF
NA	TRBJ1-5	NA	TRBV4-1	TGCGCCAGCAGCCAAGAAGGGCCAGGGTATAGCAATCAGCCCCAGCATTTT	CASSQEGPGYSNQPQHF
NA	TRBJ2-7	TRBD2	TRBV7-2	TGTGCCAGCAGCACCGGGACTAGCGGGGGGTACGAGCAGTACTTC	CASSTGTSGGYEQYF
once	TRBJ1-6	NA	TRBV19	TGTGCCAGTAGCGGGGGTAATTCACCCCTCCACTTT	CASSGGNSPLHF
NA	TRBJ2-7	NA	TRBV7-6	TGTGCCAGCAGCTTAGAGGCCAACGGGAACTACGAGCAGTACTTC	CASSLEANGNYEQYF
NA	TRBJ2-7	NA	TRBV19	TGTGCCAGTAGAGGGGGGGCCCTCGAATACTACGAGCAGTACTTC	CASRGGALEYYEQYF
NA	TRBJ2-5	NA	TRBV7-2	TGTGCCAGCAGCTTAAACAGCCAAGAGACCCAGTACTTC	CASSLNSQETQYF
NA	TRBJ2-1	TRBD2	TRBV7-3	TGTGCCAGCAGCTCCCCGGGGGGTGAGCAGTTCTTC	CASSSPGGEQFF
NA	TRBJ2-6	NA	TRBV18	TGTGCCAGCTCACCAAAGGCAGGTGGGGCCAACGTCCTGACTTTC	CASSPKAGGANVLTF
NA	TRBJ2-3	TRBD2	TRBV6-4	TGTGCCAGCAGTCCATTAGCGGGGACCACAGATACGCAGTATTTT	CASSPLAGTTDTQYF
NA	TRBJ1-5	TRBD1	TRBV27	TGTGCCAGCAGCCCCAACCACTCACCGGCGACAGGGGGCTTAGGTCAGCCCCAGCATTTT	CASSPNHSPATGGLGQPQHF
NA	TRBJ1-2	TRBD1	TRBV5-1	TGCGCCAGCAGCTTGGGAGGACAGGGAGTGGGCGGCTACACCTTC	CASSLGGQGVGGYTF
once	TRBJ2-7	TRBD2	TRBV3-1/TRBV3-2	TGTGCCAGCAGCCAACCGCTAGCGGGGTGGGACGAGCAGTACTTC	CASSQPLAGWDEQYF
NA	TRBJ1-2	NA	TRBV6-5	TGTGCCAGCAGTTGGGGCAGGTCGGATGGCTACACCTTC	CASSWGRSDGYTF
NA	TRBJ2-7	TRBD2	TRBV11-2	TGTGCCAGCAGCTTAGCGGGGACTAGCGGCTACGAGCAGTACTTC	CASSLAGTSGYEQYF
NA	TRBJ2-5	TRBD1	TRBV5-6	TGTGCCAGCAGCTTAGGGACAGAAGAGACCCAGTACTTC	CASSLGTEETQYF
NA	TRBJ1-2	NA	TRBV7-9	TGTGCCAGCAGCTTAGGTGAACACCCTTATGGCTACACCTTC	CASSLGEHPYGYTF
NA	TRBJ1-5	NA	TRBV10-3	TGTGCCATCAGTTCGTCCGAGAATCAGCCCCAGCATTTT	CAISSSENQPQHF
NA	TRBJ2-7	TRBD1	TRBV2	TGTGCCAGCAGTGGGACAGGCTCCTACGAGCAGTACTTC	CASSGTGSYEQYF
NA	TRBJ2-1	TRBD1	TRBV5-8	TGTGCCAGCATTCGACAGGGGGCGAGCTATGAGCAGTTCTTC	CASIRQGASYEQFF
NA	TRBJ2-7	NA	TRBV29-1	TGCAGCGTTGCAAGTAGGGGATCCTACGAGCAGTACTTC	CSVASRGSYEQYF
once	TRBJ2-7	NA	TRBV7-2	TGTGCCAGCAGCTCGCAGACCGGGTCTATCTCCTACGAGCAGTACTTC	CASSSQTGSISYEQYF
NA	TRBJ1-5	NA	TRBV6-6	TGTGCCAGCACCCTACAGGGCGGTGGCAATCAGCCCCAGCATTTT	CASTLQGGGNQPQHF